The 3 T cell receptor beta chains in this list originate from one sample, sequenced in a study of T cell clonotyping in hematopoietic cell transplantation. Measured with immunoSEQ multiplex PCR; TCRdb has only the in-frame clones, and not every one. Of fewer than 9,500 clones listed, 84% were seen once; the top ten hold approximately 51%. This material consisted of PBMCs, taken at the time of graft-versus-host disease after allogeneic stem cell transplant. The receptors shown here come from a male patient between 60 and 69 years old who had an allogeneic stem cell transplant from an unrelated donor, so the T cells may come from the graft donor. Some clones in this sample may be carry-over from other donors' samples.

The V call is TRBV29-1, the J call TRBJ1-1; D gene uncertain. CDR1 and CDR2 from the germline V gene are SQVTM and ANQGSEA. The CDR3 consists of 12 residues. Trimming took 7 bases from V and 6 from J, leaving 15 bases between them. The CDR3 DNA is TGCAGCGGGACTACATCGTGGGCTGAAGCTTTCTTT. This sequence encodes CSGTTSWAEAFF.

CDR3: CASSLNLYTEAFF. The DNA of the CDR3 is TGTGCCAGCAGCTTAAATCTCTACACTGAAGCTTTCTTT. The V call is TRBV7-8, the J call TRBJ1-1; D not certain. Trimming took off 2 bases at V and 3 bases at J, with 7 bases between the two ends. Per germline, CDR1 SGHVS and CDR2 FQNEAQ. CDR3 size: 13 residues.

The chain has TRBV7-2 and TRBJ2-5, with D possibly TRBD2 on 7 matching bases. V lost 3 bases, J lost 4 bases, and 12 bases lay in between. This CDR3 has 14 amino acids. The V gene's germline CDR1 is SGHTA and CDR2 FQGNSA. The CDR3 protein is CASSLRGGPETQYF. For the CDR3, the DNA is TGTGCCAGCAGCTTGAGGGGGGGCCCAGAGACCCAGTACTTC.